This entry features one T cell receptor (beta chain) sequence. The antigen it binds to is not known. Base qualities are not recorded, but no much larger clone differs from it by a single base. The data derive from a study of shared clonotypes between healthy human individuals (dated by TCRdb to about 2020). For the study in its entirety: A couple of women and a few men aged 18 to 49 years were included in the cohort. To increase sequencing depth and limit assay-specific biases, different laboratories used diverse techniques to prepare libraries and sequence TCR repertoires. For each donor, CD4 naive and CD4 memory were each run on three plates, CD8 naive on two plates, and CD8 memory on one plate. To estimate repertoire size and how much clonotype sharing occurs between individuals, the study deeply sequenced the blood TCR repertoires of five or six healthy adults. Between about 0.94 and 10 billion PBMCs per donor were obtained by leukapheresis. Here is what the overall study found, with its caveats: Because the study included a small number of donors, the genetic and exposure-history diversity represented was limited. Incomplete sequencing was indicated by rarefaction of sorted-subset datasets, despite the large sequencing depth. Pairwise subsampling indicated that sequencing depth was expected to affect the degree of clonotype sharing among donors. Sharing across several donors was observed for approximately 4.6% of naive CD4, under 4% of naive CD8, roughly 2.3% of memory CD4, and over 0.3% of memory CD8 clonotypes. Larger estimated clonotype richness was generally found for naive subsets than for memory subsets. Only blood was sampled, and tissue TCR repertoires likely differ from those in blood. Clonotypes shared by all four sorted-subset donors showed higher generation probabilities than non-shared clonotypes.

Healthy HIV-negative adults with no recently reported acute infections or vaccinations were included as donors. Every donor was a Caucasian adult living in Nashville, Tennessee, USA. CD4+ T cells were enriched by magnetic negative selection, after which naive cells were positively selected on CD45RA and the negative fraction was taken as the memory subset. Blood was collected by leukapheresis, and PBMCs were isolated by Ficoll-Histopaque density gradient centrifugation and then cryopreserved in liquid nitrogen vapor phase. Purity and quantity of every magnetically sorted T cell population were checked by analytical flow cytometry. Genomic DNA was isolated from every sorted fraction and measured by UV absorbance on a Nanodrop 2000c. TCR CDR3 regions were amplified from genomic DNA by multiplex PCR using the deep immunoSEQ assay. Extracted genomic DNA from each cell subset was spread evenly across all wells of several immunoSEQ 96-well plates, with each plate serving as a replicate. Each replicate PCR for sorted subsets received around 200 ng genomic DNA, equal to 30,000 or so T cell genomes. Purified libraries were quantified with a Qubit 3.0 fluorometer, sized on a Bioanalyzer 2100, and re-quantified with the KAPA Library Quantification kit. Each immunoSEQ 96-well plate was sequenced on its own single-read 150-cycle Illumina NextSeq 550 flow cell. The authors' pipeline ran thus. Because the immunoSEQ output included only junctional sequences and no quality scores, the filtering could not be the same as the filtering used for full-length reads. To assign V/J genes and CDR3, sequences were annotated against IMGT germline references using PyIR, a Python wrapper for IgBLAST v1.9. Reads were filtered out if the reads had weak V/J assignments (E-value above 1e-6), no CDR3, stop codons, out-of-frame junctions, or ambiguous translated residues. V3J clonotypes were defined as sequences sharing the same inferred V gene, J gene, and CDR3 amino acid sequence. To compute the percentage overlap between repertoires, the number of shared unique clonotypes was divided by the size of the smaller repertoire. RTK rarefaction, the Chao1 estimator, and Recon v2.1 estimates of unobserved clonotypes were used to assess repertoire richness. Generation probabilities for all TCRbeta clonotypes obtained by the gDNA method from a handful of donors were computed using OLGA. The source is immuneACCESS, and TCRdb retained only in-frame sequences with V and J called. Part of the clones is not carried over; for the studies checked, unresolved V genes explain less than half of this, and the remainder is unexplained. V, J and clone size reflect that table, while D and trimming were determined from the DNA. For this sample there are over 400,000 clones; 95% to 97% appear just once. The ten largest clonotypes hold approximately 0.06% of the sample.

CDR1 and CDR2 (SGHDT, YYEEEE) derive from the germline V gene. V loses 0 bases of germline sequence and J loses 2 bases, and the interval between the two ends is 5 bases. The CDR3 has 13 amino acids, counting the end cysteine and phenylalanine. Only the CDR3 part of the read is kept: 39 bases, read in frame from the first base. The chain was built from TRBV5-6 and TRBJ2-5; confidence is insufficient to name the D gene. This TCR was sampled from a woman aged 25-40 years in good health. The sample taken for sequencing was naive CD4+ T cells sorted from blood. Per the publication, the cell subset or site label means: CD45RA+ positively selected. The nucleotide sequence reads TGTGCCAGCAGCTTGGGTGGACAAGAGACCCAGTACTTC. This yields the protein CASSLGGQETQYF.